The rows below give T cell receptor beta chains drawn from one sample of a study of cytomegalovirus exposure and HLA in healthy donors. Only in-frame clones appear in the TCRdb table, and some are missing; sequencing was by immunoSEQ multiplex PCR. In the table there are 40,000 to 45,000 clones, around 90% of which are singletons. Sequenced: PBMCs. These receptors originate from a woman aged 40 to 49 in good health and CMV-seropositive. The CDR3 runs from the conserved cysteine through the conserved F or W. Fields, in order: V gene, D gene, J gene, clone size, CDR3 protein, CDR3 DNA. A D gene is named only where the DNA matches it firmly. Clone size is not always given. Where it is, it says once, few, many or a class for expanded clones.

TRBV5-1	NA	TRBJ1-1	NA	CASSPEGISVTEAFF	TGCGCCAGCAGTCCAGAGGGAATTTCGGTCACTGAAGCTTTCTTT
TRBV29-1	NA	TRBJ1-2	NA	CSVENGWDGYTF	TGCAGCGTTGAAAACGGGTGGGATGGCTACACCTTC
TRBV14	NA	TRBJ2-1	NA	CASSQAIGGNSYNEQFF	TGTGCCAGCAGCCAAGCCATAGGGGGTAACTCCTACAATGAGCAGTTCTTC
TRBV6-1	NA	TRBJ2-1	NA	CASSELVGGSYNEQFF	TGTGCCAGCAGTGAACTGGTCGGGGGCTCCTACAATGAGCAGTTCTTC
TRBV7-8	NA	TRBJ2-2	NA	CASREYRMMGTGELFF	TGTGCCAGCAGGGAATACAGGATGATGGGCACCGGGGAGCTGTTTTTT
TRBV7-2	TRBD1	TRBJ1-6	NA	CASSFLGQGDSPLHF	TGTGCCAGCAGCTTCCTGGGACAGGGTGACTCACCCCTCCACTTT
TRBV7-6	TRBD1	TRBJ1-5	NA	CASSGQDRGPQHF	TGTGCCAGCAGCGGACAGGATCGGGGGCCCCAGCATTTT
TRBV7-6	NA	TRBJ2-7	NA	CASSLAGIDYEQYF	TGTGCCAGCAGCTTAGCCGGGATTGACTACGAGCAGTACTTC
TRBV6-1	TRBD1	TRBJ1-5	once	CASTDRGLTQPQHF	TGTGCCAGCACCGACAGGGGGCTTACTCAGCCCCAGCATTTT
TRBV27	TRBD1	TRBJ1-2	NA	CASSSRGLDGYTF	TGTGCCAGCAGTTCGAGGGGGCTGGATGGCTACACCTTC
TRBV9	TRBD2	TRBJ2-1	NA	CASSVAGGLSNEQFF	TGTGCCAGCAGCGTAGCGGGAGGACTTAGCAATGAGCAGTTCTTC
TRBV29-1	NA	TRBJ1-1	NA	CSVEGARDGGIRGNTEAFF	TGCAGCGTTGAAGGGGCACGGGACGGGGGAATTAGAGGAAACACTGAAGCTTTCTTT
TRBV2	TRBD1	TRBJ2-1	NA	CASRDRGREQFF	TGTGCCAGCCGGGACAGGGGACGTGAGCAGTTCTTC
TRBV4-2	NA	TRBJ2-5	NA	CASSQDGGSRETQYF	TGTGCCAGCAGCCAAGATGGGGGGTCCCGTGAGACCCAGTACTTC
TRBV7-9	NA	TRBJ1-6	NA	CASSSVAGNGGESPLHF	TGTGCCAGCAGCTCCGTGGCGGGTAACGGAGGCGAGTCACCCCTCCACTTT
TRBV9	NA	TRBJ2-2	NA	CASSATGELFF	TGTGCCAGCAGCGCAACCGGGGAGCTGTTTTTT
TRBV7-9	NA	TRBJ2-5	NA	CASSFTGNGETQYF	TGTGCCAGCAGCTTTACAGGGAACGGGGAGACCCAGTACTTC
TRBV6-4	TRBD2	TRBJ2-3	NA	CASSDPLAGGPWGPVPHTDTQYF	TGTGCCAGCAGTGACCCCCTAGCGGGAGGGCCGTGGGGGCCGGTACCACACACCGATACGCAGTATTTT
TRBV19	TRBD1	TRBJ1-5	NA	CASTDPGQYQPQHF	TGTGCCAGTACAGATCCGGGACAGTATCAGCCCCAGCATTTT
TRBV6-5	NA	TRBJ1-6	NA	CASSYSGVGNSPLHF	TGTGCCAGCAGTTACTCCGGGGTTGGTAATTCACCCCTCCACTTT
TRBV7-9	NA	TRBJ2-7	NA	CASTPASGSYEQYF	TGTGCCAGCACCCCGGCCAGCGGCTCCTACGAGCAGTACTTC
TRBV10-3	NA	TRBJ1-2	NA	CAISESGSSSYTF	TGTGCCATCAGTGAGTCTGGTTCGTCTAGCTACACCTTC
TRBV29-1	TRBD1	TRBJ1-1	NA	CSGTQGDTEAFF	TGCAGCGGAACACAGGGGGACACTGAAGCTTTCTTT
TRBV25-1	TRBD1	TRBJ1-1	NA	CASSVTGLGGTAFF	TGTGCCAGCAGTGTGACAGGGTTAGGGGGGACGGCTTTCTTT
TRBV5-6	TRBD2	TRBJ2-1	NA	CASSLDVGRALNEQFF	TGTGCCAGCAGCTTGGATGTCGGGAGGGCCCTCAATGAGCAGTTCTTC
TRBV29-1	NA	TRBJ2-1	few	CSVEDQSGFSNEQFF	TGCAGCGTTGAAGATCAATCAGGGTTCAGCAATGAGCAGTTCTTC
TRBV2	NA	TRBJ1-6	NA	CASGSSYNSPLHF	TGTGCCAGCGGCAGCTCCTATAATTCACCCCTCCACTTT
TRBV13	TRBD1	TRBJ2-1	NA	CASSPPGQGDEQFF	TGTGCCAGCAGCCCCCCGGGACAGGGTGATGAGCAGTTCTTC
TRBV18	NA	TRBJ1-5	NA	CASSDIGQKIQHF	TGTGCCAGCTCTGATATCGGACAGAAGATCCAGCATTTT
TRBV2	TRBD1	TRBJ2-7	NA	CASSEWDRSSYEQYF	TGTGCCAGCAGTGAATGGGACAGGAGCTCCTACGAGCAGTACTTC
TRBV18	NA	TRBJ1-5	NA	CASSPFEGGQPQHF	TGTGCCAGCTCACCATTTGAGGGAGGCCAGCCCCAGCATTTT
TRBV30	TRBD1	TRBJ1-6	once	CAWMGQGHSPLHF	TGTGCCTGGATGGGACAGGGTCACTCACCCCTCCACTTT
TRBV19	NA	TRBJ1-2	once	CASTLNPGPYGYTF	TGTGCCAGTACTCTAAACCCAGGGCCCTATGGCTACACCTTC
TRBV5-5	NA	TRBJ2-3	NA	CASSLFRGSSTDTQYF	TGTGCCAGCAGCTTGTTCCGGGGATCGTCCACAGATACGCAGTATTTT
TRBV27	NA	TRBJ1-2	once	CASSLTGSNGYTF	TGTGCCAGCAGTTTGACCGGGAGCAATGGCTACACCTTC
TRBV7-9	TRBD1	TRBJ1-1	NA	CASSHGTANTEAFF	TGTGCCAGCAGCCACGGGACAGCGAACACTGAAGCTTTCTTT
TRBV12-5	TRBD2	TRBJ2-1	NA	CASGRLSGGPHEQFF	TGTGCTAGTGGTCGACTTAGCGGGGGGCCCCATGAGCAGTTCTTC
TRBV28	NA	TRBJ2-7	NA	CASSSNLGRGQGEQYF	TGTGCCAGCAGTTCAAACCTGGGACGAGGTCAGGGGGAGCAGTACTTC
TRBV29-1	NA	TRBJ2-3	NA	CSAGVSRDTQYF	TGCAGCGCGGGGGTTTCAAGAGATACGCAGTATTTT
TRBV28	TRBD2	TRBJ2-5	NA	CASSLGGRLETQYF	TGTGCCAGCAGTTTGGGGGGGAGGTTAGAGACCCAGTACTTC
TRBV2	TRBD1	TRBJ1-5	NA	CASSYGTDRYSNQPQHF	TGTGCCAGCAGCTACGGGACAGATCGATATAGCAATCAGCCCCAGCATTTT
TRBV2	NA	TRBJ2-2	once	CASTDRNTGELFF	TGTGCCAGCACCGACAGAAACACCGGGGAGCTGTTTTTT
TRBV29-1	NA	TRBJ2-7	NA	CSVEEGRYEQYF	TGCAGCGTTGAAGAGGGCCGTTACGAGCAGTACTTC
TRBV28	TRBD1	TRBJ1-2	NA	CASSLGTVGGYTF	TGTGCCAGCAGTTTAGGGACAGTTGGGGGCTACACCTTC
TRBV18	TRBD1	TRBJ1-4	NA	CASSEDREKLFF	TGTGCCAGCTCAGAGGACAGGGAAAAACTGTTTTTT
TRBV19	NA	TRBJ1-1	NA	CASIGFWNTEAFF	TGTGCCAGTATCGGGTTCTGGAACACTGAAGCTTTCTTT
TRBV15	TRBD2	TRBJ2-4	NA	CATSRDRSAGENIQYF	TGTGCCACCAGCAGAGATAGATCGGCGGGGGAAAACATTCAGTACTTC
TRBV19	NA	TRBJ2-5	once	CASMGLGGRGTQYF	TGTGCCAGTATGGGTTTGGGGGGGCGGGGGACCCAGTACTTC
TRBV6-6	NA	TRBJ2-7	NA	CASRIQGFEQYF	TGTGCCAGCAGAATACAGGGTTTCGAGCAGTACTTC
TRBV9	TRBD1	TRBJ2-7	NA	CASSRRSGPKTGDEQYF	TGTGCCAGCAGCCGTAGATCAGGCCCCAAGACAGGGGACGAGCAGTACTTC
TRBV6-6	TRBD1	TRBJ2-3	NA	CASSPGGVADTQYF	TGTGCCAGCAGTCCAGGGGGCGTCGCAGATACGCAGTATTTT
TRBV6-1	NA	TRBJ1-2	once	CASTTGGIYGYTF	TGTGCCAGCACCACGGGAGGGATCTATGGCTACACCTTC
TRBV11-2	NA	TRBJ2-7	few	CASSHPQAYEQYF	TGTGCCAGCAGCCACCCACAGGCCTACGAGCAGTACTTC
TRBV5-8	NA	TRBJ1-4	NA	CASSLGAAGANEKLFF	TGTGCCAGCAGCTTAGGAGCGGCGGGGGCTAATGAAAAACTGTTTTTT
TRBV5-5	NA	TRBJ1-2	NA	CASSPFGGAEGYTF	TGTGCCAGCAGCCCCTTCGGGGGGGCGGAGGGCTACACCTTC
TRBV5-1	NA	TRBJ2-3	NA	CASSLVGAVGDTQYF	TGCGCCAGCAGCTTGGTGGGGGCTGTAGGAGATACGCAGTATTTT
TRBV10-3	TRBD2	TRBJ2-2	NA	CAISRISGRDTGELFF	TGTGCCATCAGTAGAATTAGCGGGAGGGACACCGGGGAGCTGTTTTTT
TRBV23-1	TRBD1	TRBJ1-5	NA	CASSQTGQGLNQPQHF	TGCGCCAGCAGTCAAACGGGACAGGGGTTGAATCAGCCCCAGCATTTT
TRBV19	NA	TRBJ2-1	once	CASSLTDTLSYNEQFF	TGTGCCAGTAGTTTGACAGATACCCTTTCCTACAATGAGCAGTTCTTC